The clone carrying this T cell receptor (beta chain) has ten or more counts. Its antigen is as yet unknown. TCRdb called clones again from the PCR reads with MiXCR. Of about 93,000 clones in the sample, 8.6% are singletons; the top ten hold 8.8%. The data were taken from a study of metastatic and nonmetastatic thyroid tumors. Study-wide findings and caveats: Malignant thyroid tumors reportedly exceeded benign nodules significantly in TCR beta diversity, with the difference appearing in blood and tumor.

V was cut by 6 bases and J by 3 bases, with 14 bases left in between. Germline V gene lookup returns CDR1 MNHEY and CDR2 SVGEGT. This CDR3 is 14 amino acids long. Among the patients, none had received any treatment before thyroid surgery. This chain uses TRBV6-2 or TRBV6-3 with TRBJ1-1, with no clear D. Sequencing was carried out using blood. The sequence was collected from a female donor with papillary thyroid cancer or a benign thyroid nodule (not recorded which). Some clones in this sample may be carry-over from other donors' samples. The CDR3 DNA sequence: TGTGCCAGCAGCCGAAGGGAGCAGTACACTGAAGCTTTCTTT. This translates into CASSRREQYTEAFF.